These 4 T cell receptor beta chains originate from one sample sequenced in a study of Ad26.COV2.S vaccination and SARS-CoV-2 variants (dated by TCRdb to the early 2020s). The library came from the immunoSEQ multiplex PCR assay. Held by TCRdb, this immuneACCESS table contains in-frame sequences only and omits some clones. Under half of the omission traces to an unresolved V gene where checked; the cause of the rest is unknown. A total of approximately 400,000 clones appear in this sample, around 82% of them only once. About 7.4% of the sample belongs to the ten largest clones. The treatment or condition label, as the study defines it: around 19 received Ad26.COV2.S at low or high dose, single or two shots; 5 received placebo; per-sample allocation not given. Repertoires of vaccine and placebo recipients were sequenced from samples collected on day 63 after the first injection. Here the sequenced sample was peripheral blood, taken in a trial of Ad26.COV2.S vaccine versus placebo. Receptors were obtained from a person aged 18-60 years who received the Ad26.COV2.S COVID-19 vaccine or a placebo.

The CDR3 loop reads CAISESSGDGKLFF. The CDR3 DNA sequence: TGTGCCATCAGTGAGTCGTCAGGGGATGGAAAACTGTTTTTT. This chain uses TRBV10-3 with TRBJ1-4; D is possibly TRBD1 (6 bases). The germline V gene encodes CDR1 ENHRY and CDR2 SYGVKD. Trimming pared 0 bases from V and 10 bases from J, leaving 12 bases between. This CDR3 has 14 residues.

J is TRBJ1-1 and V is TRBV7-2; 8 nucleotides match TRBD1. The germline V gene encodes CDR1 SGHTA and CDR2 FQGNSA. The V segment lost 4 bases and the J segment 7 bases; nucleotides outside the gene matches: 5. This CDR3 region has 13 residues. In nucleotides, the CDR3 is TGTGCCAGCAGCTCGGACAGGGAGGATGAAGCTTTCTTT. Amino acids: CASSSDREDEAFF.

The chain employs TRBV5-6 and TRBJ2-4; D assignment may be TRBD1 or TRBD2 (5 bases each). The CDR3 is 13 residues long. V dropped 2 bases and J dropped 16 bases, with 19 bases sitting between them. Germline V lookup: CDR1 SGHDT, CDR2 YYEEEE. The CDR3 DNA follows: TGTGCCAGCAGCTTTTTTCACGGTGGGGGAACCTACTTC. Its protein product is CASSFFHGGGTYF.

The gene calls are TRBV29-1 and TRBJ1-1; D is undetermined. The germline V gene encodes CDR1 SQVTM and CDR2 ANQGSEA. Between the trimmed V and J ends, which lost 5 bases and 5 bases, there was a span of 15 bases. The CDR3 spans 13 residues. The CDR3 region has the DNA TGCAGCGTTCAGACCAAGGGTTGGACTGAAGCTTTCTTT. It specifies CSVQTKGWTEAFF.